This is a list of T cell receptor beta chains from one sample in a study of blood T cell repertoires in COVID-19. This table comes from immunoSEQ multiplex PCR, and its TCRdb copy is limited to in-frame clones, with some not included. The data show approximately 120,000 clones, with 79% seen just once and 30% to 45% held by the top ten. Sequencing was carried out using peripheral blood. Receptors were obtained from a man in his forties or fifties with active or convalescent COVID-19. Both conserved end residues are part of each CDR3. The order of the fields is D gene, V gene, clone size, J gene, CDR3 DNA, CDR3 protein. A D gene is named only where the DNA matches it firmly. The size field is filled for only some rows; it gives once, few, many or a size class.

>-|TRBV14|-|TRBJ2-7
TGTGCCAGCAGCCACTTATGGGATGTCGGAGGCGAGCAGTACTTC
CASSHLWDVGGEQYF
>-|TRBV7-2|-|TRBJ2-1
TGTGCCAGCAGCTTAGAAGCCTCCGGCAATGAGCAGTTCTTC
CASSLEASGNEQFF
>TRBD1|TRBV7-2|-|TRBJ2-7
TGTGCCAGCAGCCCCGGGACAGGCAGTTTCTACGAGCAGTACTTC
CASSPGTGSFYEQYF
>-|TRBV6-6|-|TRBJ2-3
TGTGCCAGCAGTTATATGAGCACAGATACGCAGTATTTT
CASSYMSTDTQYF
>-|TRBV14|-|TRBJ1-5
TGTGCCAGCAGCCAAGATCAAAGGGGGACCCAGCATTTT
CASSQDQRGTQHF
>TRBD1|TRBV5-1|-|TRBJ1-1
TGCGCCAGCAGCTTGGGAGGGGGCAGCGCTGAAGCTTTCTTT
CASSLGGGSAEAFF
>TRBD2|TRBV5-6|-|TRBJ2-2
TGTGCCAGCAGCCATAGACTAGCGACGAACACCGGGGAGCTGTTTTTT
CASSHRLATNTGELFF
>-|TRBV7-2|-|TRBJ2-7
TGTGCCAGCAGCTTAGTTGCGGGCGACTACGAGCAGTACTTC
CASSLVAGDYEQYF
>-|TRBV19|-|TRBJ1-1
TGTGCCAGTACCAACTTCGGGGAGCTGAACACTGAAGCTTTCTTT
CASTNFGELNTEAFF
>TRBD2|TRBV9|-|TRBJ2-3
TGTGCCAGCAGCGGCCCAGCGGGGGGTCTCGGCACAGATACGCAGTATTTT
CASSGPAGGLGTDTQYF
>TRBD1|TRBV11-2|-|TRBJ1-2
TGTGCCAGCAGCTCCATTTCCCCCCTGACAGGGGTCTATGGCGGCTACACCTTC
CASSSISPLTGVYGGYTF
>TRBD2|TRBV6-4|once|TRBJ2-7
TGTGCCAGCAGGGCCACCTCTAGCGGGAGCTACGAGCAGTACTTC
CASRATSSGSYEQYF
>-|TRBV24-1|-|TRBJ1-1
TGTGCCACCAGTTGGGAAGGGGGCACTGAAGCTTTCTTT
CATSWEGGTEAFF
>-|TRBV5-1|-|TRBJ1-2
TGCGCCAGCAGCTTCGGTTATGGCTACACCTTC
CASSFGYGYTF
>-|TRBV3-1/TRBV3-2|-|TRBJ1-1
TGTGCCAGCAGCCTGGCCAAGATCACTGAAGCTTTCTTT
CASSLAKITEAFF
>TRBD2|TRBV4-2|-|TRBJ2-3
TGTGCCAGCAGCCTTCCCCCAGCGGGAGGTATACCAGATACGCAGTATTTT
CASSLPPAGGIPDTQYF
>TRBD1|TRBV5-1|-|TRBJ2-1
TGCGCCAGCAGTTCTACCCCGGGGACAGGTGATGGCAATGAGCAGTTCTTC
CASSSTPGTGDGNEQFF
>-|TRBV30|-|TRBJ1-6
TGTGCCTGGAGCCCACGCCCAAGACAGCTCCAACGAATTCACCCCCTCCACTTT
CAWSPRPRQLQRIHPLHF
>-|TRBV6-1|-|TRBJ1-2
TGTGCCAGCAGTGAGGTGCCCGGTCGCGGCTACACCTTC
CASSEVPGRGYTF
>-|TRBV30|once|TRBJ2-5
TGTGCCTGGAGCAGGGGTCCTAAGGAGACCCAGTACTTC
CAWSRGPKETQYF
>TRBD1|TRBV18|-|TRBJ1-5
TGTGCCAGCTCACCACAGAGACAGGGGAATAGCAATCAGCCCCAGCATTTT
CASSPQRQGNSNQPQHF
>TRBD2|TRBV4-1|-|TRBJ2-1
TGCGCCAGCAGCCCAACCTTAGCGGGAGGGAACAATGAGCAGTTCTTC
CASSPTLAGGNNEQFF
>-|TRBV4-3|-|TRBJ1-1
TGCGCCAGCAGCCAAGAGACAGGCAGGAAAGCTTTCTTT
CASSQETGRKAFF
>-|TRBV6-5|-|TRBJ1-4
TGTGCCAGCAGTTACACCGGGGGGACTAATGAAAAACTGTTTTTT
CASSYTGGTNEKLFF
>TRBD1|TRBV4-1|-|TRBJ1-4
TGCGCCAGCAGCCAAGATGGGACAGGGAGGGAAAAACTGTTTTTT
CASSQDGTGREKLFF
>-|TRBV12-5|-|TRBJ2-1
TGTGCTAGTGGTTTGATCCTTGGAGCGCGGGGTATTGAGCAGTTCTTC
CASGLILGARGIEQFF
>-|TRBV12-3/TRBV12-4|-|TRBJ1-2
TGTGCCAGCAGCGACTACAACTATGGCTACACCTTC
CASSDYNYGYTF
>TRBD1|TRBV7-8|-|TRBJ1-6
TGTGCCAGCAGTAGGGACAGTGGGAATTCACCCCTCCACTTT
CASSRDSGNSPLHF
>-|TRBV7-9|-|TRBJ1-1
TGTGCCAGCAGCTTTTTTGACGACGCCCCGAGGGCTTTCTTT
CASSFFDDAPRAFF
>TRBD1|TRBV24-1|-|TRBJ1-3
TGTGCCACCAGTGACTCGGGACAGACTGGAAACACCATATATTTT
CATSDSGQTGNTIYF
>-|TRBV5-1|-|TRBJ2-1
TGCGCCAGCAGCCCTAGGTGGAATGAGCAGTTCTTC
CASSPRWNEQFF
>-|TRBV5-5|-|TRBJ1-5
TGTGCCAGCAGCTCTTCGGCAGGGTGGTATCAGCCCCAGCATTTT
CASSSSAGWYQPQHF
>-|TRBV6-5|-|TRBJ2-2
TGTGCCCGAAACCAGACTCTCGCGAACACCGGGGAGCTGTTTTTT
CARNQTLANTGELFF
>-|TRBV30|-|TRBJ2-2
TGTGCCTGGTCAGGGTTCGGGGAGCTGTTTTTT
CAWSGFGELFF
>-|TRBV24-1|-|TRBJ2-2
TGTGCCACCAGTGACGGGAACACCGGGGAGCTGTTTTTT
CATSDGNTGELFF
>TRBD1|TRBV19|-|TRBJ1-2
TGTGCCAGTAGTGGGACAGGGTCTAACTATGGCTACACCTTC
CASSGTGSNYGYTF
>-|TRBV6-2/TRBV6-3|-|TRBJ2-3
TGTGCCAGCAGTTACAGGGCGGCCAGGGGAGATACGCAGTATTTT
CASSYRAARGDTQYF
>-|TRBV11-2|once|TRBJ1-1
TGTGCCAGCAGCCCACCAGGGCGGACTGAAGCTTTCTTT
CASSPPGRTEAFF
>TRBD1|TRBV7-9|-|TRBJ1-2
TGTGCCAGCAGCTTGGGGTGGGGACAGCTACCCTATGGCTACACCTTC
CASSLGWGQLPYGYTF
>-|TRBV7-2|-|TRBJ2-7
TGTGCCAGCAGCCGTGGACATCCCTACGAGCAGTACTTC
CASSRGHPYEQYF
>TRBD2|TRBV7-2|-|TRBJ2-1
TGTGCCAGCAGCCAAGGACTAGCGGGGGGCCGCCCGCAGTTCTTC
CASSQGLAGGRPQFF
>-|TRBV4-2|-|TRBJ2-7
TGTGCCAGCAGCCAAGAAGGGACTGTAGTTTACGAGCAGTACTTC
CASSQEGTVVYEQYF
>-|TRBV30|-|TRBJ1-2
TGTGCCTGGAGGGACCTCCGAAGGGGCTATGGCTACACCTTC
CAWRDLRRGYGYTF
>-|TRBV28|-|TRBJ1-2
TGTGCCAGCAGTTTAAGCTTAAATGGCTACACCTTC
CASSLSLNGYTF
>-|TRBV10-1|-|TRBJ2-7
TGCGCCAGCAGTGAGAGGAGCTTACCTGGAGTCGAGCAGTACTTC
CASSERSLPGVEQYF
>TRBD1|TRBV3-1/TRBV3-2|-|TRBJ2-1
TGTGCCAGCAGCCGCCCGGGACAGGGGGCCAATGAGCAGTTCTTC
CASSRPGQGANEQFF
>TRBD1|TRBV30|-|TRBJ1-1
TGTGCCTGGGGGACAGTCTCTAACACTGAAGCTTTCTTT
CAWGTVSNTEAFF
>TRBD2|TRBV6-2/TRBV6-3|-|TRBJ2-7
TGTGCCAGCAGTTTCAGAACTAGCGGGGCTAAGAGCTCCTACGAGCAGTACTTC
CASSFRTSGAKSSYEQYF
>-|TRBV30|-|TRBJ1-2
TGTGCCTGGAGTGTCCGACTCTCCTATGGCTACACCTTC
CAWSVRLSYGYTF
>TRBD2|TRBV30|-|TRBJ2-1
TGTGCCTGGGAGAAAGGGACTAGCCCCTACAATGAGCAGTTCTTC
CAWEKGTSPYNEQFF
>TRBD1|TRBV12-5|-|TRBJ1-1
TGTGCTAGTGGTTTGGGGACAGGGGGGACTGAAGCTTTCTTT
CASGLGTGGTEAFF
>-|TRBV9|-|TRBJ2-7
TGTGCCAGCAGCGTAGAACTGGGTCTAGGCGAGCAGTACTTC
CASSVELGLGEQYF
>-|TRBV7-9|-|TRBJ2-3
TGTGCCAGCAGCTCCAGCGCGGATACGCAGTATTTT
CASSSSADTQYF
>TRBD1|TRBV4-3|-|TRBJ1-3
TGCGCCAGCGGGACAGGGACTGGAAACACCATATATTTT
CASGTGTGNTIYF
>-|TRBV30|-|TRBJ1-1
TGTGCCTGGATTGAGTCGGCCAGGGCCTGGGTGACTGAAGCTTTCTTT
CAWIESARAWVTEAFF
>-|TRBV24-1|-|TRBJ2-3
TGTGCCAGTTCTACGGGATATAATACAGATACGCAGTATTTT
CASSTGYNTDTQYF
>TRBD1|TRBV4-1|once|TRBJ1-3
TGCGCCAGCAGCCAAGACCCCAGGGGGCGCAGAAACACCATATATTTT
CASSQDPRGRRNTIYF
>-|TRBV6-4|-|TRBJ1-5
TGTGCCAGCAGTCCCGGGACAAACAATCAGCCCCAGCATTTT
CASSPGTNNQPQHF
>TRBD2|TRBV6-6|-|TRBJ2-3
TGTGCCAGCACCACCGGCCTAGCGGGACGCACAGATACGCAGTATTTT
CASTTGLAGRTDTQYF